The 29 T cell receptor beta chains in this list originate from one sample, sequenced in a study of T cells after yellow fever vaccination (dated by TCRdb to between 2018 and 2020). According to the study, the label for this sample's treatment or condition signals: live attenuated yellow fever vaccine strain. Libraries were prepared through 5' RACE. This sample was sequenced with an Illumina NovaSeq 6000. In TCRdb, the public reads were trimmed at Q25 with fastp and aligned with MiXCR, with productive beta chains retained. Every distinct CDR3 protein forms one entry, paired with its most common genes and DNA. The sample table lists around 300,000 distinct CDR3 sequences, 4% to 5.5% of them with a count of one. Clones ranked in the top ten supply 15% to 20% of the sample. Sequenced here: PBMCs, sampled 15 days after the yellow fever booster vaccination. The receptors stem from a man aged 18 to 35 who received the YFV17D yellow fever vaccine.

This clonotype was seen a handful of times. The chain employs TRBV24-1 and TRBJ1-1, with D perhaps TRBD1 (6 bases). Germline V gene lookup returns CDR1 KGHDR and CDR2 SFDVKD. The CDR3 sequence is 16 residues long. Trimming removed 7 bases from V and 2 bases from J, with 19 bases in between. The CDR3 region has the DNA TGTGCCACCAGATCATACGGGGGGGGCGCAAACACTGAAGCTTTCTTT. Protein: CATRSYGGGANTEAFF.

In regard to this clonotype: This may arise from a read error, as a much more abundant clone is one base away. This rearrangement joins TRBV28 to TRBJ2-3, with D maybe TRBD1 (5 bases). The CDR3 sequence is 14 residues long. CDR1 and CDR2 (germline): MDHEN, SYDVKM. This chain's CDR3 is CAGSRGSYTVTQYF. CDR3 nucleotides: TGTGCCGGTTCAAGGGGCTCATACACAGTTACGCAGTATTTT. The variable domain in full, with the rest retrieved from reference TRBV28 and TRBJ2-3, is DVKVTQSSRYLVKRTGEKVFLECVQDMDHENMFWYRQDPGLGLRLIYFSYDVKMKEKGDIPEGYSVSREKKERFSLILESASTNQTSMYLCAGSRGSYTVTQYFGPGTRLTVL.

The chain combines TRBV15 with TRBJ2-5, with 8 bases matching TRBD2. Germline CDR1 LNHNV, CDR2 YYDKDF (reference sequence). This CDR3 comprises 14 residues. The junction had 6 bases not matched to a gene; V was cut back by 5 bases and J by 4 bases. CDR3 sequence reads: CATSPRLALETQYF. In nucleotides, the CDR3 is TGTGCCACCAGCCCTCGACTAGCGCTAGAGACCCAGTACTTC.

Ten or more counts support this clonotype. This chain's CDR3 is CASRRTTSYEQYV. CDR3 sequence (DNA): TGTGCCAGCAGGCGGACAACCTCCTACGAGCAGTACGTC. The chain joins TRBV28 to TRBJ2-7; D might be TRBD1 (5 bases). The CDR3 contains 13 residues. Germline lookup yields CDR1 MDHEN and CDR2 SYDVKM. V was shortened by 6 bases and J by 0 bases, with 9 bases between the two germline ends.

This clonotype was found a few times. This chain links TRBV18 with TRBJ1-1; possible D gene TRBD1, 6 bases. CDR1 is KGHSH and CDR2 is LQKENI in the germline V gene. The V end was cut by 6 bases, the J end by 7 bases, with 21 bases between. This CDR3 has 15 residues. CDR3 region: CASSPLGSGGSEAFF. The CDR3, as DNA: TGTGCCAGCTCCCCATTAGGGAGTGGGGGCAGTGAAGCTTTCTTT. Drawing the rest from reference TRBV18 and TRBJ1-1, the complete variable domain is NAGVMQNPRHLVRRRGQEARLRCSPMKGHSHVYWYRQLPEEGLKFMVYLQKENIIDESGMPKERFSAEFPKEGPSILRIQQVVRGDSAAYFCASSPLGSGGSEAFFGQGTRLTVV.

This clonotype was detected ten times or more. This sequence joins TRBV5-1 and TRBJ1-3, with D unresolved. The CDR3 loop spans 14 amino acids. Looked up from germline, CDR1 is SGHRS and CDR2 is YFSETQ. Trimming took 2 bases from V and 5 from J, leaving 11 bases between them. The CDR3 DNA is TGCGCCAGCAGCTTATTCGGTTGGAGAAACACCATATATTTT. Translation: CASSLFGWRNTIYF.

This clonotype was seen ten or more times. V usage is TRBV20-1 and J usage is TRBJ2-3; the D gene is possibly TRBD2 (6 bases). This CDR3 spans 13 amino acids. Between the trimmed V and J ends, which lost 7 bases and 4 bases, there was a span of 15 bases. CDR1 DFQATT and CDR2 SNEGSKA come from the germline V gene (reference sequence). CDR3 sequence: CSVRAGSPDTQYF. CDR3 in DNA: TGCAGTGTGAGGGCGGGGTCGCCAGATACGCAGTATTTT.

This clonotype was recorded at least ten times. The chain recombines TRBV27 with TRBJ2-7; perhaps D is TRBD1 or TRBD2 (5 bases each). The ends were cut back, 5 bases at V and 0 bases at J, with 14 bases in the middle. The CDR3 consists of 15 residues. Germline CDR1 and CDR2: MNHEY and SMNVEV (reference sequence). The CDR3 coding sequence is TGTGCCAGCAGTAGGGGACGGAGGCCCTCCTACGAGCAGTACGTC. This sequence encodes CASSRGRRPSYEQYV.

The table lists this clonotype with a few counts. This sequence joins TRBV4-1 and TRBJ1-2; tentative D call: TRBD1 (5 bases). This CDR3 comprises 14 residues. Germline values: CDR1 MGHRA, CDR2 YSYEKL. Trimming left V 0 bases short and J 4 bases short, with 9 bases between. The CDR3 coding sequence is TGCGCCAGCAGCCAAGAACGGGGACCCTATGGCTACACCTTC. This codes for CASSQERGPYGYTF.

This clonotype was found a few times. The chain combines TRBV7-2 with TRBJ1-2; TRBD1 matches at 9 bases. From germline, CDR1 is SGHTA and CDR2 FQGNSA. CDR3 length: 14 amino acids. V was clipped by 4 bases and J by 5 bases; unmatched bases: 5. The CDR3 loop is CASSSQGQGYGYTF. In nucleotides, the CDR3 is TGTGCCAGCAGCTCCCAAGGACAGGGGTATGGCTACACCTTC. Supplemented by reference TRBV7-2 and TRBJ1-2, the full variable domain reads GAGVSQSPSNKVTEKGKDVELRCDPISGHTALYWYRQSLGQGLEFLIYFQGNSAPDKSGLPSDRFSAERTGGSVSTLTIQRTQQEDSAVYLCASSSQGQGYGYTFGSGTRLTVV.

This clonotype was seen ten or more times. The CDR3 loop reads CAIHGSGRGNIQYF. Written as DNA, the CDR3 is TGTGCCATTCACGGTAGCGGACGAGGGAACATTCAGTACTTC. The chain is built from TRBV28 and TRBJ2-4; TRBD2 is a possible D gene (6 bases). Germline V gives CDR1 MDHEN, CDR2 SYDVKM. Between the trimmed V and J ends, which lost 10 bases and 7 bases, there was a span of 20 bases. The CDR3 loop spans 14 amino acids.

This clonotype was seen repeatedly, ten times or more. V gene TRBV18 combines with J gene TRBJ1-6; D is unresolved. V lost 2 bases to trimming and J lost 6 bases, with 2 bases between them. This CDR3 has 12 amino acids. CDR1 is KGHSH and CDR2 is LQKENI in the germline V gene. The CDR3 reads CASSPVNSPLHF. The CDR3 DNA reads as TGTGCCAGCTCACCAGTTAATTCACCCCTCCACTTT.

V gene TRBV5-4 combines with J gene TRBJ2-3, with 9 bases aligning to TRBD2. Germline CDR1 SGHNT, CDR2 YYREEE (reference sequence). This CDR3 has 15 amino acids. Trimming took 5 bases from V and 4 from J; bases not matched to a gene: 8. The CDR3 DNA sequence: TGTGCCAGCAGACCTGCGGGGGGGCCTTCAGATACGCAGTATTTT. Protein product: CASRPAGGPSDTQYF.

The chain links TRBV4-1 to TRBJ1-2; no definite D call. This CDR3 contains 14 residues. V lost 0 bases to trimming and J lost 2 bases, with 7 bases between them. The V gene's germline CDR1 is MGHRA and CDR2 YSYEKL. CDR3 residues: CASSQEVRNYGYTF. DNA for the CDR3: TGCGCCAGCAGCCAAGAAGTAAGGAACTATGGCTACACCTTC.

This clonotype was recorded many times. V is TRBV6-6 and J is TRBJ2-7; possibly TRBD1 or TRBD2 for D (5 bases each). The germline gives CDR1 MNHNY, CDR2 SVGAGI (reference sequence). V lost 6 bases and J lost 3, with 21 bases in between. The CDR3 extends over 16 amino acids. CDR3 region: CASSSPLGRKVYEQYF. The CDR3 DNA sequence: TGTGCCAGCAGCTCCCCGCTGGGACGCAAGGTCTACGAGCAGTACTTC.

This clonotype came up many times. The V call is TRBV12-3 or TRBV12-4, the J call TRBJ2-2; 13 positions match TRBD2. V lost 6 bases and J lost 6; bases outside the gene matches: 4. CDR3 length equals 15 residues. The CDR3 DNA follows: TGTGCCAGCAGCCCAGGACTAGCGGGGGCCGGGGAGCTGTTTTTT. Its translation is CASSPGLAGAGELFF.

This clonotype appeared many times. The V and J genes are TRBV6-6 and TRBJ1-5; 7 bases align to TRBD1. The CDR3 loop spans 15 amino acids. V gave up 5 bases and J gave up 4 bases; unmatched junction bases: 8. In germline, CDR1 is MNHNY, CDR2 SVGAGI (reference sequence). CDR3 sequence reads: CASSPDGTANQPQHF. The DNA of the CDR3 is TGTGCCAGCAGTCCGGATGGGACAGCGAATCAGCCCCAGCATTTT.

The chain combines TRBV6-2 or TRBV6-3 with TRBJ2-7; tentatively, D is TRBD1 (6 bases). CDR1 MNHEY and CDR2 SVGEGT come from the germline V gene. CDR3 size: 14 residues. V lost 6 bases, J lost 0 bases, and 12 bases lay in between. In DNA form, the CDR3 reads TGTGCCAGCAGCAGGACAGAGGACTCCTACGAGCAGTACTTC. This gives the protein CASSRTEDSYEQYF.

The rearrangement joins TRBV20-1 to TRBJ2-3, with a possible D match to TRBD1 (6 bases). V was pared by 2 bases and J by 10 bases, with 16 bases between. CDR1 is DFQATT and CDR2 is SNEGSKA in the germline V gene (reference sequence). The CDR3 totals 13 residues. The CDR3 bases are TGCAGTGCTAGATTGCCGGGCCGGACAGCGCAGTATTTT. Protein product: CSARLPGRTAQYF.

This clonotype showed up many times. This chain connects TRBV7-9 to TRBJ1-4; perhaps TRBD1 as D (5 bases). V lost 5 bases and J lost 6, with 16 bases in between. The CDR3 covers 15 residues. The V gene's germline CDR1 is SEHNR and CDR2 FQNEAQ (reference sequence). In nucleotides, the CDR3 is TGTGCCAGCAGCCCAGACAGCGCCAGCCATGAAAAACTGTTTTTT. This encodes CASSPDSASHEKLFF.

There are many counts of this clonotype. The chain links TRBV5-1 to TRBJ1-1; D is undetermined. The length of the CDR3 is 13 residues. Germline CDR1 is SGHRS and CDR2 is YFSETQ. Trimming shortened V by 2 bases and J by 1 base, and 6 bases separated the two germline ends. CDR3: CASSLRQNTEAFF. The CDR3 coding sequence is TGCGCCAGCAGCTTAAGGCAGAACACTGAAGCTTTCTTT.

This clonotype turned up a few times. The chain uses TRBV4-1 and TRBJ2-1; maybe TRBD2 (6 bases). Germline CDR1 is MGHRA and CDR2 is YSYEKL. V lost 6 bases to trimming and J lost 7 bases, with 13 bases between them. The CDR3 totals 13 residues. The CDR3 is CASRLNGGNEQFF. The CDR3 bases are TGCGCCAGCAGGTTGAACGGGGGAAATGAGCAGTTCTTC.

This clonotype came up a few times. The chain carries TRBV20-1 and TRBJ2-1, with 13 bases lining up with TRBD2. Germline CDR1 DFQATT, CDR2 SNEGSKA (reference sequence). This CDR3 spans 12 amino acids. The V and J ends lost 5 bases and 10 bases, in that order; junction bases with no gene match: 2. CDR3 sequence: CSAGTSGEEQFF. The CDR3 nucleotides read TGCAGTGCTGGGACTAGCGGGGAGGAGCAGTTCTTC.

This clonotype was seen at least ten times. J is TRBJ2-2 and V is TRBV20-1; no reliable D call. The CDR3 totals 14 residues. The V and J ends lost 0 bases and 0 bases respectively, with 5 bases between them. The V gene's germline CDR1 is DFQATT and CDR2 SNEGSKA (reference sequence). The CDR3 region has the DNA TGCAGTGCTAGAGATCCCACGAACACCGGGGAGCTGTTTTTT. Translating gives CSARDPTNTGELFF.

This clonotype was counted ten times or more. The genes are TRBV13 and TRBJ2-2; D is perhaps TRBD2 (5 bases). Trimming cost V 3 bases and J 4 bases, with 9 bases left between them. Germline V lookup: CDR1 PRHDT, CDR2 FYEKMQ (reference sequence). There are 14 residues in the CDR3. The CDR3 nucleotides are TGTGCCAGCAGCTTTCGAGGGTCCACCGGGGAGCTGTTTTTT. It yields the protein CASSFRGSTGELFF.

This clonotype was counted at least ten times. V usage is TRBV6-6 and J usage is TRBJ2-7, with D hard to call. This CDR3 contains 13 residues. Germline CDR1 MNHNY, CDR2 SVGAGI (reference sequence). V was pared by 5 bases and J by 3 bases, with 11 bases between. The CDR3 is CASSDDQVYEQYV. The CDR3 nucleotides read TGTGCCAGCAGTGACGACCAGGTCTACGAGCAGTACGTC.

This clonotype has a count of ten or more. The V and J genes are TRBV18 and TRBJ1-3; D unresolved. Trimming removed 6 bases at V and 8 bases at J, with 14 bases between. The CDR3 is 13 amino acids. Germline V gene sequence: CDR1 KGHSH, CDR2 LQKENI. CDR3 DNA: TGTGCCAGCTCTCAGGACCCTGGGGACACCATATATTTT. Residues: CASSQDPGDTIYF.

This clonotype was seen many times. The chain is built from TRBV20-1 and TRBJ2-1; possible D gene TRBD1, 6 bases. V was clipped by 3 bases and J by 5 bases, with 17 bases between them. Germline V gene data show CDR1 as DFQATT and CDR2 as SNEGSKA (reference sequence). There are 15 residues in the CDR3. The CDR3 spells CSARDTGKGDNEQFF. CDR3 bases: TGCAGTGCTAGGGACACAGGGAAAGGGGACAATGAGCAGTTCTTC.

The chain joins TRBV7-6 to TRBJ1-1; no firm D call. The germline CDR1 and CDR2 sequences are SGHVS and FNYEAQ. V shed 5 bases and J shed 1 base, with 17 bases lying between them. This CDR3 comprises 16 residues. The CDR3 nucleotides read TGTGCCAGCAGCCAGATGGGTCCAAACGGGAACACTGAAGCTTTCTTT. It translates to CASSQMGPNGNTEAFF.